The rows below give T cell receptor beta chains drawn from one sample of a study of CD8+ T cells in alopecia areata. Produced via immunoSEQ multiplex PCR; TCRdb's table is partial and in-frame only. The table lists approximately 200,000 clones, around 56% of them singletons. The specimen was CD4+ T cells sorted from blood, collected at week 4, from a patient treated with tofacitinib. The receptor source for this set is a human donor with alopecia areata. Each CDR3 is given with its conserved first and last residue. A D gene is named only where the DNA matches it firmly. Clone size is stated in some rows and not others, as once, few, many or a class when expanded.

TRBD1 | few | TRBJ1-5 | TRBV29-1 | TGCAGCGTCAGGGGACAGGGAAATAATCAGCCCCAGCATTTT | CSVRGQGNNQPQHF
TRBD1 | - | TRBJ2-2 | TRBV5-1 | TGCGCCAGCAGCCGGACAGGGGGCACCGGGGAGCTGTTTTTT | CASSRTGGTGELFF
TRBD2 | - | TRBJ2-1 | TRBV14 | TGTGCCAGCAGCCAAGCGAGCGGGAGTTCCTACAATGAGCAGTTCTTC | CASSQASGSSYNEQFF
- | - | TRBJ2-3 | TRBV30 | TGTGCCTGGAGTGGACATGTCTTACCTAGCACAGATACGCAGTATTTT | CAWSGHVLPSTDTQYF
- | - | TRBJ2-5 | TRBV20-1 | TGCAGTGTAGGGTCAGAAGAGACCCAGTACTTC | CSVGSEETQYF
TRBD2 | - | TRBJ2-5 | TRBV30 | TGTGCCTGGAGCCGTGGACTAGCGGGATCGGGAGAGACCCAGTACTTC | CAWSRGLAGSGETQYF
- | - | TRBJ2-1 | TRBV4-1 | TGCGCCAGCAGCCTGATCGGGATCAAGCAGTTCTTC | CASSLIGIKQFF
- | few | TRBJ1-2 | TRBV30 | TGTGCCTGGAGTGTTATTGACGGATCCTATGGCTACACCTTC | CAWSVIDGSYGYTF
- | few | TRBJ1-1 | TRBV11-3 | TGTGCCAGCAGCTTACGACAGTCGAACACTGAAGCTTTCTTT | CASSLRQSNTEAFF
- | - | TRBJ1-3 | TRBV9 | TGTGCCAGCAGCGTACAAGGGAGCGGTGGAAACACCATATATTTT | CASSVQGSGGNTIYF
- | - | TRBJ1-1 | TRBV2 | TGTGCCAGCAGTGGTGGGAACACTGAAGCTTTCTTT | CASSGGNTEAFF
- | - | TRBJ1-2 | TRBV30 | TGTGCCTGGAGTACAGGGAGTAATGGCTACACCTTC | CAWSTGSNGYTF
- | - | TRBJ1-1 | TRBV27 | TGTGCCAGCAGTTTTTCCGGTCTAAAGGGACCGAAAGCTTTCTTT | CASSFSGLKGPKAFF
- | - | TRBJ1-4 | TRBV30 | TGTGCCTGGAGTTATCGAACGGTGGCTAATGAAAAACTGTTTTTT | CAWSYRTVANEKLFF
- | once | TRBJ2-2 | TRBV11-1 | TGTGCCAGCAGCCTCCTCACCGGGGAGCTGTTTTTT | CASSLLTGELFF
- | once | TRBJ1-1 | TRBV6-6 | TGTGCCAGCAGTTGGGGGGTGGCTTTCTTT | CASSWGVAFF
TRBD1 | few | TRBJ2-1 | TRBV25-1 | TGTGCCAGCAGTGAACCCGCCGGGACAGGGGGCACTGAGCAGTTCTTC | CASSEPAGTGGTEQFF
TRBD1 | once | TRBJ2-4 | TRBV5-1 | TGCGCCAGCAGCTTGGGGGACAGACTAGCCAAAAACATTCAGTACTTC | CASSLGDRLAKNIQYF
- | - | TRBJ2-1 | TRBV5-1 | TGCGCCAGCAGCTTGGTTCTGGGTAGGGGGAATGAGCAGTTCTTC | CASSLVLGRGNEQFF
- | - | TRBJ2-7 | TRBV6-5 | TGTGCCAGCAGAAATCAGGGAAGGGGATACGAGCAGTACTTC | CASRNQGRGYEQYF
TRBD1 | - | TRBJ1-2 | TRBV6-5 | TGTGCCAGCACCGAAACAGGGGCGGGGGGCTACACCTTC | CASTETGAGGYTF
TRBD2 | - | TRBJ2-7 | TRBV18 | TGTGCCAGCTCCCAAGGGACTAGGGGACTGGACGAGCAGTACTTC | CASSQGTRGLDEQYF
TRBD1 | few | TRBJ2-3 | TRBV30 | TGTGCCTGGGCACCCGGGACAGAGGGTCTGAGTACGCAGTATTTT | CAWAPGTEGLSTQYF
TRBD1 | - | TRBJ1-2 | TRBV7-3 | TGTGCCAGCAGCTCACCTTCCACAGGGGGCGCCGATGGCTACACCTTC | CASSSPSTGGADGYTF
- | - | TRBJ1-2 | TRBV5-6 | TGTGCCAGCAGCTTGGCGGGACTCTATGGCTACACCTTC | CASSLAGLYGYTF
- | - | TRBJ2-5 | TRBV2 | TGTGCCAGCAGTCCCAGGACCGAGACGGGCCAGTACTTC | CASSPRTETGQYF
- | - | TRBJ2-5 | TRBV2 | TGTGCCAGCAGTGAAGCCGGGACAACCGAGACCCAGTACTTC | CASSEAGTTETQYF
TRBD2 | - | TRBJ2-7 | TRBV5-4 | TGTGCCAGCAGCTCGCAAACTAGCGGGAGGGAACCGCAGTACTTC | CASSSQTSGREPQYF
TRBD1 | - | TRBJ1-1 | TRBV30 | TGTGCCTGCTCGACAGGGATGAACACTGAAGCTTTCTTT | CACSTGMNTEAFF
TRBD1 | - | TRBJ2-5 | TRBV29-1 | TGCAGCGTTGAAGGACAGGGGTTGGCGGGACAAGAGACCCAGTACTTC | CSVEGQGLAGQETQYF
TRBD1 | - | TRBJ1-2 | TRBV29-1 | TGCAGCGCACAGGGGAACTATGGCTACACCTTC | CSAQGNYGYTF
- | - | TRBJ2-5 | TRBV18 | TGTGCCAGCTCACCAGGGGCGGGGACGGAGACCCAGTACTTC | CASSPGAGTETQYF
- | - | TRBJ2-1 | TRBV29-1 | TGCAGCGTTGAAGATCTCAAGGGCGGAAGGGCGCAGTTCTTC | CSVEDLKGGRAQFF